Presented here are 29 T cell receptor beta chains from one specimen sequenced in a study of T cells in Graves' hyperthyroidism and ophthalmopathy. TCR beta CDR3 regions were amplified from RNA transcripts. In the first-round RT-PCR of the TCR CDR3, the HTBI primer set was used. MiXCR, run by TCRdb on the multiplex PCR reads, gives a single entry per CDR3 protein. This table has 300,000 to 450,000 distinct CDR3 sequences, over 11% appearing once. The sequenced sample was blood. These receptors originate from a woman in her sixties with Graves' hyperthyroidism.

This clonotype was observed many times. The chain has TRBV6-1 and TRBJ2-2, with TRBD2 matching 8 bases. Germline trimming cut 4 bases from V and 7 bases from J; bases unmatched to any gene: 8. CDR1 and CDR2 from the germline V gene are MNHNS and SASEGT. The CDR3 totals 15 residues. CDR3 nucleotide sequence: TGTGCCAGCAGTGTGGAAAGCGGGAGTATCGGGGAGCTGTTTTTT. Translated, it gives CASSVESGSIGELFF.

The sample holds many counts of this clonotype. The genes are TRBV11-2 and TRBJ2-7; D may correspond to TRBD1 or TRBD2 (5 bases each). Germline V gene lookup returns CDR1 SGHAT and CDR2 FQNNGV. Deletions cut 7 bases from V and 0 bases from J, with 10 bases between. The CDR3 runs to 13 residues. CDR3 region: CASTGANSYEQYF. Here the CDR3 DNA reads TGTGCCAGCACCGGGGCCAACTCCTACGAGCAGTACTTC.

This clonotype has ten or more counts. The rearrangement uses TRBV5-1 and TRBJ1-1; weak D call: TRBD1 (6 bases). Germline CDR1 SGHRS, CDR2 YFSETQ. Between the trimmed V and J ends, which lost 2 bases and 1 base, there was a span of 9 bases. The length of the CDR3 is 14 residues. The CDR3 bases are TGCGCCAGCAGCTTCACAGGGCGGAACACTGAAGCTTTCTTT. Residues: CASSFTGRNTEAFF. The whole variable domain, filled in from reference TRBV5-1 and TRBJ1-1, reads KAGVTQTPRYLIKTRGQQVTLSCSPISGHRSVSWYQQTPGQGLQFLFEYFSETQRNKGNFPGRFSGRQFSNSRSEMNVSTLELGDSALYLCASSFTGRNTEAFFGQGTRLTVV.

At least ten counts were recorded for this clonotype. This sequence joins TRBV7-9 and TRBJ2-5; D may be TRBD2 (5 bases). Germline assignment: CDR1 SEHNR and CDR2 FQNEAQ (reference sequence). CDR3 length: 13 amino acids. The germline V and J ends were trimmed by 8 bases and 0 bases, with 10 bases remaining between them. The CDR3 is CASVDSNQETQYF. CDR3 DNA sequence: TGTGCCAGCGTGGACTCGAACCAAGAGACCCAGTACTTC.

This clonotype was seen repeatedly, ten times or more. The rearrangement joins TRBV11-3 to TRBJ2-7; 8 nucleotides align to TRBD1. J gave up 5 bases and V 5 bases, and 8 bases lay outside the gene matches. Germline V gene lookup returns CDR1 SGHNT and CDR2 YENEEA. The CDR3 covers 14 residues. DNA of the CDR3: TGTGCCAGCAGCACGGGACCAGGGGGCAACGAGCAGTACTTC. This translates into CASSTGPGGNEQYF.

This clonotype was found a few times. The V and J genes are TRBV24-1 and TRBJ2-1, with 10 bases matching TRBD2. CDR3 length: 14 amino acids. V gave up 5 bases and J gave up 7 bases; unmatched junction bases: 4. Germline CDR1 is KGHDR and CDR2 is SFDVKD. CDR3 loop: CATSASGRQNEQFF. The CDR3 bases are TGTGCCACCAGTGCTAGCGGGAGACAAAATGAGCAGTTCTTC.

The table lists this clonotype with a few counts. The rearrangement links TRBV12-5 to TRBJ2-1; D gene uncertain. CDR3 length equals 12 residues. With 4 bases removed from V and 8 bases from J, the gap between germline ends came to 9 bases. CDR1 and CDR2 (germline): LGHNT, FRNRAP. The DNA for the CDR3 is TGTGCTAGTGGTTACTTAACCGATGAGCAGTTCTTC. Its translation is CASGYLTDEQFF.

Ten or more counts support this clonotype. This chain joins TRBV11-2 and TRBJ2-1; 8 bases match TRBD1. This CDR3 spans 12 amino acids. Germline CDR1 and CDR2: SGHAT and FQNNGV. V lost 5 bases, J lost 14 bases, and 8 bases stayed unmatched. The CDR3 here is CASSQGAGGEFF. The DNA for the CDR3 is TGTGCCAGCAGCCAGGGGGCAGGGGGCGAGTTCTTC.

The chain links TRBV20-1 to TRBJ2-7; D call uncertain. V lost 3 bases and J 2 bases, leaving 14 bases between the germline ends. Germline lookup yields CDR1 DFQATT and CDR2 SNEGSKA (reference sequence). This CDR3 is built from 14 residues. This chain's CDR3 is CSASSQDVAYEQYF. The CDR3, as DNA: TGCAGTGCTAGCTCGCAGGATGTTGCCTACGAGCAGTACTTC.

The V and J genes are TRBV7-3 and TRBJ2-1; D not certain. V was shortened by 4 bases and J by 0 bases, with 13 bases between the two germline ends. CDR1 SGHTA and CDR2 FQGTGA come from the germline V gene. The CDR3 totals 16 residues. The CDR3, as DNA: TGTGCCAGCAGCTCCACGAGCGAAAGCTCCTACAATGAGCAGTTCTTC. This gives the protein CASSSTSESSYNEQFF.

This clonotype occurred many times. The genes are TRBV11-2 and TRBJ2-1; TRBD2 is a possible D gene (5 bases). This CDR3 spans 13 amino acids. Trimming left V 2 bases short and J 6 bases short, with 8 bases between. The germline gives CDR1 SGHAT, CDR2 FQNNGV. The CDR3 bases are TGTGCCAGCAGCTTACTCGGGGTCAATGAGCAGTTCTTC. Its translation: CASSLLGVNEQFF.

This clonotype turned up a few times. The rearrangement links TRBV20-1 to TRBJ1-5, with D unresolved. V was cut by 2 bases and J by 0 bases, with 8 bases left in between. Germline V gene data show CDR1 as DFQATT and CDR2 as SNEGSKA (reference sequence). The CDR3 consists of 14 residues. Written as DNA, the CDR3 is TGCAGTGCTAGACAGGATTATAGCAATCAGCCCCAGCATTTT. Protein sequence: CSARQDYSNQPQHF.

As concerns this clonotype: Sequence at one end of the junction differs from germline and may be a read error. The chain has TRBV11-3 and TRBJ2-7; 8 nucleotides match TRBD1. The CDR3 contains 15 residues. The germline V gene encodes CDR1 SGHNT and CDR2 YENEEA. The CDR3 bases are TGTGGCAGCAGCTCCATGGACAGGGCCCCCTACGAGCAGTACTTC. Protein sequence: CGSSSMDRAPYEQYF.

Regarding this clonotype: One end of the junction does not line up with germline, which may come from a read error. The chain links TRBV2 to TRBJ2-5; D is unclear. The CDR3 runs to 12 residues. Germline CDR1 is SNHLY and CDR2 is FYNNEI. CDR3: CTSSGEIETQYF. Here the CDR3 DNA reads TGTACCAGCAGTGGAGAGATAGAGACCCAGTACTTC.

This clonotype was seen many times. The rearrangement uses TRBV11-2 and TRBJ2-7; weak D call: TRBD2 (5 bases). Germline V CDR1 and CDR2: SGHAT, FQNNGV. This CDR3 spans 14 amino acids. V was shortened by 6 bases and J by 6 bases, with 18 bases between the two germline ends. CDR3 residues: CASSPRTWVGEQYF. The CDR3 bases are TGTGCCAGCAGTCCTCGGACTTGGGTCGGCGAGCAGTACTTC.

This clonotype was counted ten times or more. The genes are TRBV2 and TRBJ2-3, with D perhaps matching TRBD2 (5 bases). Per germline, CDR1 SNHLY and CDR2 FYNNEI. The CDR3 spans 13 residues. V lost 3 bases and J lost 2, with 6 bases in between. CDR3 protein: CASSERVTDTQYF. DNA for the CDR3: TGTGCCAGCAGTGAGCGGGTCACAGATACGCAGTATTTT.

In this sample, this clonotype turned up many times. The chain combines TRBV15 with TRBJ2-3; D gene unclear. The CDR3 has 15 amino acids. Germline CDR1 is LNHNV and CDR2 is YYDKDF (reference sequence). Between the trimmed V and J ends, which lost 3 bases and 2 bases, there was a span of 12 bases. In nucleotides, the CDR3 is TGTGCCACCAGCAGCTCTATGCGGTCCACAGATACGCAGTATTTT. This gives the protein CATSSSMRSTDTQYF. Complete variable domain (other parts from reference TRBV15 and TRBJ2-3): DAMVIQNPRYQVTQFGKPVTLSCSQTLNHNVMYWYQQKSSQAPKLLFHYYDKDFNNEADTPDNFQSRRPNTSFCFLDIRSPGLGDTAMYLCATSSSMRSTDTQYFGPGTRLTVL.

This clonotype has only a few counts. The rearrangement links TRBV7-3 to TRBJ2-1; 7 bases agree with TRBD1. The CDR3 totals 14 residues. Trimming removed 4 bases from V and 8 bases from J; junction bases left unmatched: 8. Germline-derived CDR1 and CDR2 are SGHTA and FQGTGA. The CDR3 sequence is CASSSGYRGDEQFF. The CDR3 DNA is TGTGCCAGCAGCTCGGGGTACAGGGGCGATGAGCAGTTCTTC.

This clonotype has more than one count but fewer than ten. The V and J genes are TRBV7-8 and TRBJ2-5; 8 nucleotides align to TRBD2. The J segment lost 0 bases and the V segment lost 7 bases, leaving 10 bases of the junction unmatched. Germline CDR1 SGHVS, CDR2 FQNEAQ. The CDR3 is 16 residues long. CDR3: CASTPGPSGYQETQYF. Written as DNA, the CDR3 is TGTGCCAGCACCCCCGGGCCTAGCGGGTACCAAGAGACCCAGTACTTC.

The V and J genes are TRBV5-5 and TRBJ2-7; possibly TRBD2 for D (5 bases). This CDR3 has 14 amino acids. Germline CDR1 is SGHKS and CDR2 is YYEKEE (reference sequence). The V end lost 1 base, the J end lost 4 bases, and 12 bases lay between the germline ends. DNA of the CDR3: TGTGCCAGCAGCTTGCCTAGCCGAGGGTACGAGCAGTACTTC. Its translation: CASSLPSRGYEQYF.

V gene TRBV7-9 combines with J gene TRBJ2-1, with a possible D match to TRBD2 (6 bases). Trimming left V 1 base short and J 13 bases short, with 17 bases between. The germline V gene has CDR1 SEHNR and CDR2 FQNEAQ (reference sequence). This CDR3 region has 14 residues. CDR3 nucleotides: TGTGCCAGCAGCTTAGTGGGGACTCCGAGGGGCCAGTTCTTC. It is translated as CASSLVGTPRGQFF.

This clonotype was recorded at least ten times. V gene TRBV18 combines with J gene TRBJ2-5; the D is unclear. The V end was cut by 0 bases, the J end by 4 bases, with 3 bases between. The CDR3 sequence is 12 residues long. CDR1 KGHSH and CDR2 LQKENI come from the germline V gene. Written as DNA, the CDR3 is TGTGCCAGCTCACCACCGCGAGAGACCCAGTACTTC. Protein: CASSPPRETQYF.

Worth noting for this clonotype: This may arise from a read error, as a much more abundant clone is one base away. The genes are TRBV20-1 and TRBJ1-2, with 10 bases lining up with TRBD1. Germline V gene data show CDR1 as DFQATT and CDR2 as SNEGSKA (reference sequence). Unmatched junction bases numbered 5, after V lost 4 bases and J lost 9 bases. This CDR3 has 12 amino acids. The CDR3 protein is CSAMGQGLRYTF. CDR3 sequence (DNA): TGCAGTGCTATGGGACAGGGGCTTCGCTACACCTTC.

This sequence joins TRBV5-4 and TRBJ2-5, with TRBD2 identical over 13 bases. Germline V lookup: CDR1 SGHNT, CDR2 YYREEE (reference sequence). This CDR3 region has 16 residues. The V segment lost 3 bases and the J segment 2 bases; nucleotides outside the gene matches: 4. CDR3 DNA sequence: TGTGCCAGCAGCTCGGGACTAGCGGGAACTCAAGAGACCCAGTACTTC. It encodes CASSSGLAGTQETQYF.

The chain combines TRBV2 with TRBJ2-7; the D gene is possibly TRBD2 (6 bases). The CDR3 runs to 13 residues. Per the germline V gene, CDR1 is SNHLY and CDR2 is FYNNEI. The V and J ends lost 10 bases and 6 bases respectively, with 19 bases between them. CDR3 protein: CATSGLVGFEQYF. The CDR3 nucleotides read TGTGCCACCAGCGGGCTAGTGGGATTCGAGCAGTACTTC.

This clonotype was recorded at least ten times. The chain combines TRBV28 with TRBJ1-1, with a tentative D call TRBD1 (5 bases). The germline V gene has CDR1 MDHEN and CDR2 SYDVKM. The CDR3 has 15 residues. The V end lost 5 bases, the J end lost 5 bases, and 18 bases lay between the germline ends. CDR3 sequence reads: CASSLPPGLGTEAFF. CDR3 DNA: TGTGCCAGCAGTCTCCCCCCAGGGCTGGGAACTGAAGCTTTCTTT.

This chain uses TRBV4-1 with TRBJ2-3; D not resolved. Trimming removed 0 bases from V and 6 bases from J, with 7 bases in between. Per the germline V gene, CDR1 is MGHRA and CDR2 is YSYEKL. This CDR3 has 13 amino acids. CDR3 sequence: CASSQDLGDTQYF. The CDR3 nucleotides read TGCGCCAGCAGCCAAGATTTAGGTGATACGCAGTATTTT.

This clonotype has at least ten counts. For the CDR3, the DNA is TGTGCCAGCAGCACCGTGGTAGCGGGGATCTACGAGCAGTACTTC. It codes for CASSTVVAGIYEQYF. The V gene is TRBV7-9, the J gene TRBJ2-7, with TRBD2 matching over 8 bases. The germline gives CDR1 SEHNR, CDR2 FQNEAQ (reference sequence). The J segment lost 3 bases and the V segment lost 5 bases, leaving 9 bases of the junction unmatched. This CDR3 comprises 15 residues.

This clonotype came up many times. The chain employs TRBV4-1 and TRBJ2-7; 10 nucleotides agree with TRBD1. J lost 5 bases, V lost 4 bases, and 5 bases had no gene match. CDR1 MGHRA and CDR2 YSYEKL come from the germline V gene. The CDR3 runs to 14 residues. The CDR3 bases are TGCGCCAGCAGCCCCGGGACAGGGGACCACGAGCAGTACTTC. Translated, it gives CASSPGTGDHEQYF.